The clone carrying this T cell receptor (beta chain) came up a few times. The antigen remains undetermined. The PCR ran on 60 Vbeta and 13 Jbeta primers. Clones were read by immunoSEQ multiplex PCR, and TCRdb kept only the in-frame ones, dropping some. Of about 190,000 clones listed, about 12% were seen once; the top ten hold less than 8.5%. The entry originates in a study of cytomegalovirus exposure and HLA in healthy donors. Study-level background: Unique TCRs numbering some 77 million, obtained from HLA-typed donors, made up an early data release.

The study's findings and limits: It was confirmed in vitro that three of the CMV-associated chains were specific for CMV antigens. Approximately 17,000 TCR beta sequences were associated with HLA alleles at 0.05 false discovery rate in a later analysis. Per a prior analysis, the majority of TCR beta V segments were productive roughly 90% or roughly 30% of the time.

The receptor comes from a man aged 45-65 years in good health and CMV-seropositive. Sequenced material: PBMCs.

DNA of the CDR3: TGTGCCAGCAGCTTTTTTGGAGAGGAGCAGTTCTTC. It translates to CASSFFGEEQFF. This chain joins TRBV11-3 and TRBJ2-1; no definite D call. V lost 3 bases, J lost 10 bases, and 10 bases lay in between. The V gene's germline CDR1 is SGHNT and CDR2 YENEEA. The CDR3 has 12 amino acids.